The sequence of this TCR beta chain was determined in a study of T cells in Graves' hyperthyroidism and ophthalmopathy. Template material for amplifying TCR beta CDR3 regions consisted of RNA transcripts. First-round RT-PCR with HTBI primers amplified the TCR CDR3 region. Each CDR3 protein gets one entry after TCRdb re-called the multiplex PCR reads with MiXCR. Of 500,000 to 600,000 distinct CDR3 sequences listed, 46% are singletons. CDR1 SNHLY and CDR2 FYNNEI come from the germline V gene. The CDR3 is 12 residues long. With 8 bases removed from V and 1 base from J, the gap between germline ends came to 9 bases.

The specimen was peripheral blood or thyroid tissue (not recorded which). This clonotype was obtained from an adult woman with Graves' disease, either hyperthyroidism or ophthalmopathy (not recorded which). V gene TRBV2 combines with J gene TRBJ2-7; TRBD2 is a possible D gene (5 bases). CDR3 sequence reads: CASSWRSYEQYF. CDR3 bases: TGTGCCAGCTCCTGGAGGTCCTACGAGCAGTACTTC.